These 27 T cell receptor beta chains were sequenced from one sample in a study of CD8 T cells in Susac syndrome. RNA amounts of about 0.5 to 1 ug underwent reverse transcription with random hexamers. TCRdb fed the immunoSEQ multiplex PCR reads into MiXCR, producing one record per CDR3 protein. The table records about 140,000 distinct CDR3 sequences, around 94% of them present only once. Material: CD8+ T cells from PBMCs. Receptor source: a human donor in good health.

V gene TRBV4-2 combines with J gene TRBJ2-7, with TRBD2 matching 9 bases. Germline V gene data show CDR1 as LGHNA and CDR2 as YNFKEQ. The CDR3 contains 15 residues. V lost 3 bases, J lost 3 bases, and 6 bases stayed unmatched. The CDR3 sequence: CASSQGSSGIYEQYF. As DNA, the CDR3 is TGTGCCAGCAGCCAGGGCTCTAGCGGGATCTACGAGCAGTACTTC.

The chain recombines TRBV29-1 with TRBJ2-3; D might be TRBD1 or TRBD2, each matching 5 bases. Deletions cut 1 base from V and 2 bases from J, with 10 bases between. From germline, CDR1 is SQVTM and CDR2 ANQGSEA. This CDR3 region has 14 residues. The DNA of the CDR3 is TGCAGCGTTGAAGGGGGGATAGCCACAGATACGCAGTATTTT. Translation gives CSVEGGIATDTQYF.

The chain's CDR3 is CASSFGTSGSGELFF. The CDR3 coding sequence is TGTGCCAGCAGTTTTGGGACTAGCGGGTCCGGGGAGCTGTTTTTT. V is TRBV28 and J is TRBJ2-2, with 12 nucleotides matching TRBD2. CDR3 size: 15 residues. Germline CDR1 and CDR2: MDHEN and SYDVKM. V gave up 3 bases and J gave up 6 bases; unmatched junction bases: 2.

The chain has TRBV29-1 and TRBJ2-1, with unresolved D. The germline CDR1 and CDR2 sequences are SQVTM and ANQGSEA. V was shortened by 1 base and J by 0 bases, with 7 bases between the two germline ends. The CDR3 is 14 amino acids. CDR3 in amino acids: CSVEGSSSYNEQFF. The DNA of the CDR3 is TGCAGCGTTGAAGGGTCGAGCTCCTACAATGAGCAGTTCTTC.

The rearrangement joins TRBV9 to TRBJ1-1; D call uncertain. The germline V and J ends were trimmed by 3 bases and 9 bases, with 12 bases remaining between them. The CDR3 runs 12 residues. Germline assignment: CDR1 SGDLS and CDR2 YYNGEE. Here the CDR3 reads CASSAGRGKAFF. The DNA of the CDR3 is TGTGCCAGCAGCGCCGGACGGGGAAAAGCTTTCTTT.

The chain combines TRBV20-1 with TRBJ1-1; D remains unclear. V lost 5 bases to trimming and J lost 7 bases, with 14 bases between them. The CDR3 has 12 amino acids. CDR1 is DFQATT, CDR2 SNEGSKA, per germline (reference sequence). The CDR3: CSAPDPVVEAFF. DNA for the CDR3: TGCAGTGCTCCAGACCCGGTGGTTGAAGCTTTCTTT.

The rearrangement links TRBV24-1 to TRBJ1-2; possible D gene TRBD1, 5 bases. Looked up from germline, CDR1 is KGHDR and CDR2 is SFDVKD. The V gene lost 7 bases and the J gene lost 4 bases, with 15 bases spanning the gap. This CDR3 region has 14 residues. The CDR3 loop reads CATRGDGDIYGYTF. The CDR3 bases are TGTGCCACCAGAGGGGACGGAGACATCTATGGCTACACCTTC.

The chain couples TRBV5-6 to TRBJ2-6, with D unresolved. Trimming cost V 7 bases and J 4 bases, with 3 bases left between them. The CDR3 has 11 amino acids. Looked up from germline, CDR1 is SGHDT and CDR2 is YYEEEE. The CDR3 is CASRGANVLTF. CDR3 DNA sequence: TGTGCCAGCCGAGGGGCCAACGTCCTGACTTTC.

The V call is TRBV6-6, the J call TRBJ2-4, with D perhaps matching TRBD2 (6 bases). The CDR3 runs to 11 residues. Germline V gene data show CDR1 as MNHNY and CDR2 as SVGAGI (reference sequence). The ends were cut back, 8 bases at V and 8 bases at J, with 10 bases in the middle. CDR3 in DNA: TGTGCCAGCGGGACTTTGGACATTCAGTACTTC. Its protein product is CASGTLDIQYF.

This rearrangement joins TRBV28 to TRBJ2-5, with D maybe TRBD1 (6 bases). This CDR3 spans 13 amino acids. CDR1 and CDR2 from the germline V gene are MDHEN and SYDVKM. V lost 6 bases and J lost 4, with 12 bases in between. The CDR3 here is CASRADSSETQYF. Here the CDR3 DNA reads TGTGCCAGCAGGGCGGACAGTTCAGAGACCCAGTACTTC.

J is TRBJ1-5 and V is TRBV29-1, with D unclear. The length of the CDR3 is 12 residues. The V end was cut by 4 bases, the J end by 7 bases, with 11 bases between. In germline, CDR1 is SQVTM, CDR2 ANQGSEA. As DNA, the CDR3 is TGCAGCGTTGTTGTAGAATCCCAGCCCCAGCATTTT. Translating it yields CSVVVESQPQHF.

This chain uses TRBV12-3 or TRBV12-4 with TRBJ2-3, with 10 bases lining up with TRBD2. The CDR3 has 16 amino acids. V lost 10 bases and J lost 2; bases outside the gene matches: 12. CDR3 region: CATTQGLADTTDTQYF. The DNA of the CDR3 is TGTGCCACTACTCAAGGACTAGCGGACACCACAGATACGCAGTATTTT.

The chain is built from TRBV27 and TRBJ2-6; no definite D call. The germline gives CDR1 MNHEY, CDR2 SMNVEV (reference sequence). This CDR3 has 14 amino acids. Trimming stripped 4 bases from V and 2 bases from J, with 6 bases between. In DNA, the CDR3 is TGTGCCAGCAGTTGGGTCCCTGGGGCCAACGTCCTGACTTTC. It specifies CASSWVPGANVLTF. Filled out from reference TRBV27 and TRBJ2-6, the complete variable domain reads EAQVTQNPRYLITVTGKKLTVTCSQNMNHEYMSWYRQDPGLGLRQIYYSMNVEVTDKGDVPEGYKVSRKEKRNFPLILESPSPNQTSLYFCASSWVPGANVLTFGAGSRLTVL.

The chain links TRBV20-1 to TRBJ2-7; 11 nucleotides align to TRBD2. The germline gives CDR1 DFQATT, CDR2 SNEGSKA (reference sequence). The junction had 4 bases not matched to a gene; V was cut back by 5 bases and J by 4 bases. CDR3 length: 13 amino acids. The CDR3 protein is CSAEGLAVYEQYF. The CDR3 DNA is TGCAGTGCTGAGGGACTAGCGGTTTACGAGCAGTACTTC.

The chain employs TRBV6-1 and TRBJ2-1, with D maybe TRBD1 (6 bases). The CDR3 length is 16 residues. V lost 9 bases and J 0 bases, leaving 18 bases between the germline ends. Germline loops: CDR1 MNHNS, CDR2 SASEGT. For the CDR3, the DNA is TGTGCCAGTGATATTCGATCAGGGGACTCCTACAATGAGCAGTTCTTC. The encoded protein is CASDIRSGDSYNEQFF.

This chain joins TRBV7-9 and TRBJ2-3, with D hard to call. Germline V gene lookup returns CDR1 SEHNR and CDR2 FQNEAQ (reference sequence). With 1 base removed from V and 4 bases from J, the gap between germline ends came to 12 bases. This CDR3 comprises 15 residues. CDR3 DNA: TGTGCCAGCAGCTTAGGTGGGAACCACCCAGATACGCAGTATTTT. Protein product: CASSLGGNHPDTQYF.

On this clonotype: This CDR3 fails to terminate in the conserved phenylalanine or tryptophan, so it likely reflects a read error. The chain links TRBV3-1 to TRBJ2-1, with 12 positions matching TRBD2. The CDR3 runs to 15 residues. The germline V gene has CDR1 LGHDT and CDR2 YNNKEL (reference sequence). Unmatched junction bases numbered 7, after V lost 3 bases and J lost 10 bases. This chain's CDR3 is CASSHRLAGDPEQFL. DNA for the CDR3: TGTGCCAGCAGCCATCGACTAGCGGGAGACCCGGAGCAGTTCCTC.

J is TRBJ2-7 and V is TRBV20-1, with D uncertain. Trimming removed 6 bases at V and 0 bases at J, with 15 bases between. CDR1 and CDR2 (germline): DFQATT, SNEGSKA (reference sequence). The CDR3 contains 14 residues. The CDR3 sequence is CSATGSISSYEQYF. The CDR3 coding sequence is TGCAGTGCAACCGGGTCAATTAGCTCCTACGAGCAGTACTTC.

This rearrangement joins TRBV2 to TRBJ2-3; tentatively, D is TRBD2 (5 bases). This CDR3 comprises 15 residues. Deletions cut 3 bases from V and 2 bases from J, with 12 bases between. Germline lookup yields CDR1 SNHLY and CDR2 FYNNEI. The CDR3 spells CASSESAGFTDTQYF. The CDR3 coding sequence is TGTGCCAGCAGTGAGTCGGCGGGTTTCACAGATACGCAGTATTTT.

The chain is built from TRBV15 and TRBJ2-2; no clear D. Trimming removed 5 bases from V and 5 bases from J, with 3 bases in between. Germline assignment: CDR1 LNHNV and CDR2 YYDKDF (reference sequence). The CDR3 extends over 11 amino acids. The CDR3 is CATSDTGELFF. The CDR3 DNA is TGTGCCACCAGCGATACCGGGGAGCTGTTTTTT.

The V and J genes are TRBV29-1 and TRBJ2-5; 11 bases agree with TRBD2. From germline, CDR1 is SQVTM and CDR2 ANQGSEA. This CDR3 has 13 residues. J was trimmed by 12 bases and V by 4 bases; bases with no gene match: 10. CDR3 amino acids: CSVGLAGGLGEYF. Written as DNA, the CDR3 is TGCAGCGTTGGCCTAGCGGGAGGACTAGGGGAGTACTTC.

The rearrangement links TRBV29-1 to TRBJ2-6; D unresolved. This CDR3 has 13 residues. Germline V lookup: CDR1 SQVTM, CDR2 ANQGSEA. Deletions cut 3 bases from V and 1 base from J, with 4 bases between. The CDR3 sequence: CSVEGSGANVLTF. The CDR3 region has the DNA TGCAGCGTTGAGGGGTCTGGGGCCAACGTCCTGACTTTC. The variable domain in full, with the rest retrieved from reference TRBV29-1 and TRBJ2-6, is SAVISQKPSRDICQRGTSLTIQCQVDSQVTMMFWYRQQPGQSLTLIATANQGSEATYESGFVIDKFPISRPNLTFSTLTVSNMSPEDSSIYLCSVEGSGANVLTFGAGSRLTVL.

The count of this clonotype is one. The V and J genes are TRBV6-5 and TRBJ2-7; D not resolved. V lost 4 bases, J lost 5 bases, and 15 bases lay in between. The CDR3 loop spans 14 amino acids. Germline V lookup: CDR1 MNHEY, CDR2 SVGAGI. This CDR3 reads CASSFKARINEQYF. CDR3 DNA: TGTGCCAGCAGTTTTAAGGCACGGATCAACGAGCAGTACTTC.

The chain is built from TRBV20-1 and TRBJ2-1; 8 nucleotides agree with TRBD1. Trimming took 0 bases from V and 7 from J; bases not matched to a gene: 5. Germline-derived CDR1 and CDR2 are DFQATT and SNEGSKA (reference sequence). The CDR3 runs to 14 residues. The CDR3 is CSARDRGLGNEQFF. The CDR3 nucleotides are TGCAGTGCTAGAGACAGGGGGCTGGGGAATGAGCAGTTCTTC.

V usage is TRBV29-1 and J usage is TRBJ2-1; TRBD2 matches 9 bases. Germline values: CDR1 SQVTM, CDR2 ANQGSEA. The CDR3 runs to 13 residues. Trimming at V came to 4 bases and at J to 7 bases, leaving 5 bases not matched to a gene. As DNA, the CDR3 is TGCAGCGTTGTGGGTAGCGGGAGTAATGAGCAGTTCTTC. Translation: CSVVGSGSNEQFF.

The rearrangement uses TRBV12-3 or TRBV12-4 and TRBJ2-3; 7 positions agree with TRBD2. This CDR3 spans 15 amino acids. V was clipped by 3 bases and J by 3 bases; unmatched bases: 6. CDR3 residues: CASSLGGSGTDTQYF. The CDR3 DNA reads TGTGCCAGCAGTTTGGGCGGGAGTGGGACAGATACGCAGTATTTT.

This sequence joins TRBV27 and TRBJ2-5, with 13 bases identical to TRBD2. With 0 bases clipped from V and 5 bases from J, the junction kept 6 bases outside the gene matches. This CDR3 is 17 amino acids long. Germline CDR1 is MNHEY and CDR2 is SMNVEV (reference sequence). CDR3 in DNA: TGTGCCAGCAGTTTATCACTAGCGGGAGGGCCGGGTGAGACCCAGTACTTC. Translated, it gives CASSLSLAGGPGETQYF.